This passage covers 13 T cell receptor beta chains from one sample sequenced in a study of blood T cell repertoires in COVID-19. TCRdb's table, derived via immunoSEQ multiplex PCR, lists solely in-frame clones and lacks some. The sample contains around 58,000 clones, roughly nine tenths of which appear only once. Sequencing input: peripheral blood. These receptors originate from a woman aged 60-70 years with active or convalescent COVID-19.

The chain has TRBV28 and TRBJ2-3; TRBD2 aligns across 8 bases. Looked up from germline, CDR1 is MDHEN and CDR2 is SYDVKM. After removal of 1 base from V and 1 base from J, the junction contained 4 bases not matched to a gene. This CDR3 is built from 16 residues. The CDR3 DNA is TGTGCCAGCAGTTTATCTCCTAGCGGGCGCACAGATACGCAGTATTTT. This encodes CASSLSPSGRTDTQYF. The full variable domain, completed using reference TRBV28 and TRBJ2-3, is DVKVTQSSRYLVKRTGEKVFLECVQDMDHENMFWYRQDPGLGLRLIYFSYDVKMKEKGDIPEGYSVSREKKERFSLILESASTNQTSMYLCASSLSPSGRTDTQYFGPGTRLTVL.

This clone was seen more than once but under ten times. The CDR3 region has the DNA TGTGCCAGCAGTTCGAGCTCCTACGAGCAGTACTTC. It encodes CASSSSSYEQYF. The chain uses TRBV12-3 or TRBV12-4 and TRBJ2-7; D ambiguous. The germline V and J ends were trimmed by 4 bases and 0 bases, with 4 bases remaining between them. The CDR3 loop spans 12 amino acids.

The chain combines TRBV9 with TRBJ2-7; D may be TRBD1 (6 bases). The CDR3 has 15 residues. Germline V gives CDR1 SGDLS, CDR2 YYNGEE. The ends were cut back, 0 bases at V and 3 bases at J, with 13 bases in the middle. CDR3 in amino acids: CASSVAIEGDYEQYF. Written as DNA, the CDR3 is TGTGCCAGCAGCGTAGCTATTGAGGGGGACTACGAGCAGTACTTC.

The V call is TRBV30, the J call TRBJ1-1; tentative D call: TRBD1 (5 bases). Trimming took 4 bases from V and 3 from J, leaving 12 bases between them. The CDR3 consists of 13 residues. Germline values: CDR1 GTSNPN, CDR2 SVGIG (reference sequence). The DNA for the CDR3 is TGTGCCTGGACTGGACATCCACACACTGAAGCTTTCTTT. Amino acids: CAWTGHPHTEAFF.

Here the CDR3 DNA reads TGTGCCAGCAGGCGGCGGGGGGTTTCCTACGAGCAGTACTTC. It yields the protein CASRRRGVSYEQYF. The rearrangement joins TRBV28 to TRBJ2-7; 8 bases match TRBD2. Trimming at V came to 6 bases and at J to 1 base, leaving 5 bases not matched to a gene. The CDR3 extends over 14 amino acids. CDR1 and CDR2 (germline): MDHEN, SYDVKM.

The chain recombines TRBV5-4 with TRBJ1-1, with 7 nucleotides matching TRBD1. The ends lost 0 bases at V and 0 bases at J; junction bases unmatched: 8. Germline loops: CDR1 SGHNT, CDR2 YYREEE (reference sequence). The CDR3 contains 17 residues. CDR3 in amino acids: CASSLGGGVPMNTEAFF. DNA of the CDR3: TGTGCCAGCAGCTTGGGAGGGGGCGTCCCTATGAACACTGAAGCTTTCTTT.

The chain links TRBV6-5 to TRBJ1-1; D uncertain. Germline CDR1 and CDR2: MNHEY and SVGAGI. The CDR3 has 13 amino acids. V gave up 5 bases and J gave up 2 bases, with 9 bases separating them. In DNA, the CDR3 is TGTGCCAGCAGTCCCCTTTATAACACTGAAGCTTTCTTT. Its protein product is CASSPLYNTEAFF.

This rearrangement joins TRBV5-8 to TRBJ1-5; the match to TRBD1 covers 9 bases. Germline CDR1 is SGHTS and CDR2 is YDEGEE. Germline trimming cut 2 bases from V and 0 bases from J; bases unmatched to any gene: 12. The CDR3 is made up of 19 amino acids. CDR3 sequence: CASSFFNRDRVHSNQPQHF. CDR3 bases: TGTGCCAGCAGCTTTTTTAACCGGGACAGGGTCCATAGCAATCAGCCCCAGCATTTT. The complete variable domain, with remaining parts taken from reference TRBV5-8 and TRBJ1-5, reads EAGVTQSPTHLIKTRGQQATLRCSPISGHTSVYWYQQALGLGLQFLLWYDEGEERNRGNFPPRFSGRQFPNYSSELNVNALELEDSALYLCASSFFNRDRVHSNQPQHFGDGTRLSIL.

The CDR3 DNA reads as TGCAGTGCTAGTACAGGGGCCTATGGCTACACCTTC. Translated, it gives CSASTGAYGYTF. The chain is built from TRBV20-1 and TRBJ1-2; 7 bases align to TRBD1. Trimming removed 3 bases from V and 4 bases from J; junction bases left unmatched: 2. CDR3 size: 12 residues. Germline CDR1 is DFQATT and CDR2 is SNEGSKA (reference sequence).

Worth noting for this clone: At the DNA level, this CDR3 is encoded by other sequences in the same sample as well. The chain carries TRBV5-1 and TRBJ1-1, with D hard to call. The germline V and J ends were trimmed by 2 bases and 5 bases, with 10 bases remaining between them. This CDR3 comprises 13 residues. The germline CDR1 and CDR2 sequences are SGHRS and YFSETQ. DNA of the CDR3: TGCGCCAGCAGCTTTGCAGGAGGGACTGAAGCTTTCTTT. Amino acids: CASSFAGGTEAFF.

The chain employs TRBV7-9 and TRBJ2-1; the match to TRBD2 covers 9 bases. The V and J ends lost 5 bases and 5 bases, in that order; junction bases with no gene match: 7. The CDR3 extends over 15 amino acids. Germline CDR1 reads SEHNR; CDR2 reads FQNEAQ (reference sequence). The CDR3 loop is CASSAASGADNEQFF. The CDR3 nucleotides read TGTGCCAGCAGCGCTGCTAGCGGGGCTGACAATGAGCAGTTCTTC.

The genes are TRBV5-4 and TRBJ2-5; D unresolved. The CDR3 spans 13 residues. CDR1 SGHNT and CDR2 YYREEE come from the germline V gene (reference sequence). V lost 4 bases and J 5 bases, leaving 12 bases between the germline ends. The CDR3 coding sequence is TGTGCCAGCAGCGGGCCCTACGAGGAGACCCAGTACTTC. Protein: CASSGPYEETQYF.

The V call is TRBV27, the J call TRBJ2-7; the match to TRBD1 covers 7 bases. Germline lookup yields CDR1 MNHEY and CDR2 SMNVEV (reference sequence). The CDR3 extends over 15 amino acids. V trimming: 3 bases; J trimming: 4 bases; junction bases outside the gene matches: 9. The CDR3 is CASSLSAGGEYEQYF. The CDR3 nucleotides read TGTGCCAGCAGTTTGAGCGCAGGGGGTGAGTACGAGCAGTACTTC.